The source of this T cell receptor beta chain is a study of blood T cell repertoires in COVID-19. The CDR3 covers 15 residues. With V trimmed by 2 bases and J by 8 bases, 3 bases remained unmatched. Germline lookup yields CDR1 MNHEY and CDR2 SVGEGT. Original processing notes: Nucleated cell number was recorded as an estimate derived from reference gene primer amplification. Sequencing used immunoSEQ multiplex PCR; TCRdb keeps in-frame clones, though not all of them. That table supplies the V and J calls and clone size; D and trimming were determined from the DNA. This sample carries about 220,000 clones, 80% to 85% of them seen once, and the ten largest clones take approximately 5.3%.

This chain links TRBV6-2 or TRBV6-3 with TRBJ2-2; 12 bases map to TRBD2. This TCR derives from a human donor in a cohort sampled during active COVID-19. The material sequenced was peripheral blood. Here the CDR3 reads CASSYPTSGRGELFF. In nucleotides, the CDR3 is TGTGCCAGCAGTTACCCAACTAGCGGGAGGGGGGAGCTGTTTTTT.